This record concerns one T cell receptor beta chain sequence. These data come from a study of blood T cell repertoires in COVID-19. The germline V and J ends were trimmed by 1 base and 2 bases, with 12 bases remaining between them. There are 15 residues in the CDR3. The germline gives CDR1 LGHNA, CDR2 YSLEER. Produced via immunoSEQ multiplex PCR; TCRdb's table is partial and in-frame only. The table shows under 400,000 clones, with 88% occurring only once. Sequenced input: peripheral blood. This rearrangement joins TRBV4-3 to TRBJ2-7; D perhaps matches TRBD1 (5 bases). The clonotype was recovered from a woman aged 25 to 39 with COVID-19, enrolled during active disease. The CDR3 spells CASSQVCRVTYEQYF. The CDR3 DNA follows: TGCGCCAGCAGCCAAGTATGCAGGGTGACCTACGAGCAGTACTTC.